The 13 T cell receptor beta chains below all came from one sample that was sequenced in a study of shared clonotypes between healthy human individuals (dated by TCRdb to the early 2020s). Libraries were built with the immunoSEQ multiplex PCR assay. Imported from immuneACCESS, the table was reduced by TCRdb to in-frame sequences with V and J called. These copies leave out some clones; in studies compared against another copy, an unresolved V gene accounts for under half, and the cause of the remainder is not known. The table for this sample lists 230,000 or so clones; over 50% of them were counted only once. 11% of the sample belongs to the ten largest clones. The specimen sequenced was memory CD4+ T cells sorted from blood. The meaning of the sample's cell subset or site label: CD45RA-negative fraction. These receptors all stem from a young man in good health.

Here the CDR3 DNA reads TGTGCCAGCAGTCGCCCCCAGGGGGCCCAAACCTACGAGCAGTACTTC. Encoded protein: CASSRPQGAQTYEQYF. The chain joins TRBV28 to TRBJ2-7, with TRBD1 matching over 8 bases. After removal of 5 bases from V and 2 bases from J, the junction contained 11 bases not matched to a gene. The germline CDR1 and CDR2 sequences are MDHEN and SYDVKM. This CDR3 comprises 16 residues.

This clone was seen only a few times. The chain has TRBV5-4 and TRBJ1-2, with a possible D match to TRBD1 (5 bases). The CDR3 extends over 16 amino acids. V lost 0 bases and J 7 bases, leaving 19 bases between the germline ends. Germline V lookup: CDR1 SGHNT, CDR2 YYREEE (reference sequence). CDR3 in DNA: TGTGCCAGCAGCTTGGGGCAGGGAGTTTCGCTAACTGGCTACACCTTC. As protein: CASSLGQGVSLTGYTF.

This clone was seen only a few times. This chain joins TRBV11-2 and TRBJ1-1; D is uncertain. V shed 6 bases and J shed 1 base, with 9 bases lying between them. Germline CDR1 is SGHAT and CDR2 is FQNNGV. The CDR3 consists of 13 residues. CDR3 in amino acids: CASSLQQNTEAFF. Here the CDR3 DNA reads TGTGCCAGCAGTTTGCAGCAGAACACTGAAGCTTTCTTT.

The chain joins TRBV6-1 to TRBJ1-1; D may be TRBD1 (5 bases). Trimming cost V 8 bases and J 5 bases, with 15 bases left between them. The CDR3 has 13 amino acids. CDR1 MNHNS and CDR2 SASEGT come from the germline V gene. The CDR3 coding sequence is TGTGCCAGCCGCCCCGGGGGAGGTACTGAAGCTTTCTTT. This encodes CASRPGGGTEAFF.

This clone showed up many times. The rearrangement joins TRBV5-1 to TRBJ1-5, with TRBD1 matching over 8 bases. Trimming took 0 bases from V and 3 from J; bases not matched to a gene: 5. The germline CDR1 and CDR2 sequences are SGHRS and YFSETQ. This CDR3 is built from 16 residues. CDR3 nucleotides: TGCGCCAGCAGCTTGGCCGTGACAGGGGACAATCAGCCCCAGCATTTT. Its translation is CASSLAVTGDNQPQHF. The full variable domain, its missing parts supplied by reference TRBV5-1 and TRBJ1-5, is KAGVTQTPRYLIKTRGQQVTLSCSPISGHRSVSWYQQTPGQGLQFLFEYFSETQRNKGNFPGRFSGRQFSNSRSEMNVSTLELGDSALYLCASSLAVTGDNQPQHFGDGTRLSIL.

This sequence joins TRBV5-1 and TRBJ2-7; TRBD1 or TRBD2 may be the D gene (5 bases each). Germline values: CDR1 SGHRS, CDR2 YFSETQ. V lost 1 base and J lost 0, with 11 bases in between. The CDR3 sequence is 15 residues long. CDR3: CASSLIGTFSYEQYF. Written as DNA, the CDR3 is TGCGCCAGCAGCTTGATCGGGACGTTCTCCTACGAGCAGTACTTC.

V gene TRBV11-3 combines with J gene TRBJ2-3, with 13 bases lining up with TRBD2. This CDR3 contains 16 residues. Germline trimming cut 3 bases from V and 4 bases from J; bases unmatched to any gene: 4. Germline CDR1 is SGHNT and CDR2 is YENEEA. CDR3: CASSFGLAGVADTQYF. Written as DNA, the CDR3 is TGTGCCAGCAGCTTTGGACTAGCGGGAGTTGCAGATACGCAGTATTTT.

CDR3 residues: CSVEVENTDTQYF. The CDR3 region has the DNA TGCAGCGTTGAGGTTGAAAACACAGATACGCAGTATTTT. V and J are TRBV29-1 and TRBJ2-3; D gene uncertain. In germline, CDR1 is SQVTM, CDR2 ANQGSEA. With 3 bases removed from V and 2 bases from J, the gap between germline ends came to 9 bases. The CDR3 has 13 amino acids.

The chain recombines TRBV11-2 with TRBJ1-1, with 8 nucleotides matching TRBD1. Trimming cost V 5 bases and J 6 bases; bases outside gene matches: 8. The V gene's germline CDR1 is SGHAT and CDR2 FQNNGV. The CDR3 has 14 amino acids. In DNA, the CDR3 is TGTGCCAGCAGCACAATCCGGACAGGGCCTGAAGCTTTCTTT. This sequence encodes CASSTIRTGPEAFF.

The V and J genes are TRBV28 and TRBJ1-1; 9 positions agree with TRBD1. The junction had 12 bases not matched to a gene; V was cut back by 7 bases and J by 6 bases. CDR1 is MDHEN and CDR2 is SYDVKM in the germline V gene. The length of the CDR3 is 15 residues. The CDR3 DNA follows: TGTGCCAGCACCGATCCATCGACAGGGGGTTCTGAAGCTTTCTTT. This encodes CASTDPSTGGSEAFF.

This clone has a single count. The chain recombines TRBV28 with TRBJ1-1; D not resolved. The CDR3 is 14 amino acids. With 5 bases removed from V and 0 bases from J, the gap between germline ends came to 10 bases. Per the germline V gene, CDR1 is MDHEN and CDR2 is SYDVKM. The CDR3: CASSLRSMNTEAFF. CDR3 coding DNA: TGTGCCAGCAGTCTCCGGTCCATGAACACTGAAGCTTTCTTT.

The rearrangement links TRBV2 to TRBJ2-2; 13 bases are a match to TRBD2. This CDR3 has 17 residues. After removal of 6 bases from V and 1 base from J, the junction contained 5 bases not matched to a gene. Germline V gene sequence: CDR1 SNHLY, CDR2 FYNNEI. CDR3 coding DNA: TGTGCCAGCAGCGGGACTAGCGGGACCCAGAACACCGGGGAGCTGTTTTTT. As protein: CASSGTSGTQNTGELFF.

The chain recombines TRBV7-9 with TRBJ1-2; 7 bases align to TRBD1. V gave up 4 bases and J gave up 8 bases; unmatched junction bases: 7. This CDR3 has 13 residues. Germline CDR1 is SEHNR and CDR2 is FQNEAQ (reference sequence). The CDR3 region is CASSYDRAGGYTF. For the CDR3, the DNA is TGTGCCAGCAGCTACGACAGGGCTGGAGGCTACACCTTC. Drawing the rest from reference TRBV7-9 and TRBJ1-2, the complete variable domain is DTGVSQNPRHKITKRGQNVTFRCDPISEHNRLYWYRQTLGQGPEFLTYFQNEAQLEKSRLLSDRFSAERPKGSFSTLEIQRTEQGDSAMYLCASSYDRAGGYTFGSGTRLTVV.